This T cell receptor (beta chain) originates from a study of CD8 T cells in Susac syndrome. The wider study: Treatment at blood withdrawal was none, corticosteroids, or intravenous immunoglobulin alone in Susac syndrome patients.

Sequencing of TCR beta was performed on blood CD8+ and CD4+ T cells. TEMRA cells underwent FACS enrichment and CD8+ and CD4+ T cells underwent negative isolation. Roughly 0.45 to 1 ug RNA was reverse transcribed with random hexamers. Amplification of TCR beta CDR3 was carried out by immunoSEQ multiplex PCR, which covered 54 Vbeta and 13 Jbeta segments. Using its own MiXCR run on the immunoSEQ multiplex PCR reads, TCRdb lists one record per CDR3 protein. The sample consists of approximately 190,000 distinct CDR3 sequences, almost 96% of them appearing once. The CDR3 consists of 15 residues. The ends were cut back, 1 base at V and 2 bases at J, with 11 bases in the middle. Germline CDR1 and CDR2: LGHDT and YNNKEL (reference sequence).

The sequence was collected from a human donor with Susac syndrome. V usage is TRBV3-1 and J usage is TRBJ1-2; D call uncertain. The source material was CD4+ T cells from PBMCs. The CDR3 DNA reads TGTGCCAGCAGCCAAGGGGTTGTCAGCAACTATGGCTACACCTTC. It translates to CASSQGVVSNYGYTF.